This TCR beta chain was identified during a study of shared clonotypes between healthy human individuals. Germline V CDR1 and CDR2: SGHNT, YYREEE (reference sequence). The CDR3 contains 11 residues. V lost 0 bases and J 7 bases, leaving 5 bases between the germline ends. Generated by immunoSEQ multiplex PCR, the TCRdb table keeps only in-frame clones and is missing some. The repertoire holds roughly 2.2 million clones, with roughly 93% as singletons. On this clone itself: Antigen unknown.

Study findings and constraints: Investigators collected only blood, and repertoires in tissues likely differ. Non-shared clonotypes displayed generation probabilities falling below those of clonotypes present in all four donors.

This clonotype originated in a man between 18 and 35 years old in good health. Some clones in this sample may be carry-over from other donors' samples. This chain uses TRBV5-4 with TRBJ2-7; D is undetermined. The sequencing sample was made of naive CD4+ T cells from PBMCs. The subset denotes: CD45RA+ positively selected. DNA of the CDR3: TGTGCCAGCAGCTTGGTAGGGGAGCAGTACTTC. Encoded protein: CASSLVGEQYF. The variable domain in full, with the rest retrieved from reference TRBV5-4 and TRBJ2-7, is ETGVTQSPTHLIKTRGQQVTLRCSSQSGHNTVSWYQQALGQGPQFIFQYYREEENGRGNFPPRFSGLQFPNYSSELNVNALELDDSALYLCASSLVGEQYFGPGTRLTVT.